This record covers a single T cell receptor beta chain. Antigen specificity is unknown. The data were produced by immunoSEQ multiplex PCR, yet TCRdb's version contains in-frame clones alone and is incomplete. The sample comprises some 64,000 clones, roughly 80% of which are singletons, and 4.4% rests with the top ten. This record belongs to a study of radiotherapy plus CTLA-4 blockade in lung cancer. Overall study findings and caveats: Alongside interferon-beta, early blood T cell clone dynamics were reportedly the best predictor of response. Expansion in blood of tumor-derived TCR clones was seen after radiotherapy plus ipilimumab.

The specimen comprised peripheral blood, sampled from a patient treated with radiotherapy plus ipilimumab. The sequence was collected from a human donor with non-small cell lung cancer who had a complete response to radiotherapy plus ipilimumab.

The CDR3 region has the DNA TGTGCTAGTGGCCAGACAGGGAGCTCCTACGAGCAGTACTTC. Its translation: CASGQTGSSYEQYF. The V call is TRBV12-5, the J call TRBJ2-7, with TRBD1 matching 7 bases. J was trimmed by 0 bases and V by 6 bases; bases with no gene match: 5. Germline loops: CDR1 LGHNT, CDR2 FRNRAP. CDR3 length equals 14 residues. The variable domain in full, completed from reference TRBV12-5 and TRBJ2-7, reads DARVTQTPRHKVTEMGQEVTMRCQPILGHNTVFWYRQTMMQGLELLAYFRNRAPLDDSGMPKDRFSAEMPDATLATLKIQPSEPRDSAVYFCASGQTGSSYEQYFGPGTRLTVT.